This paragraph reports one T cell receptor beta chain. What it binds is unknown. The data stem from a study of T-cell memory formation after mild COVID-19. V was pared by 3 bases and J by 1 base, with 13 bases between. The CDR3 extends over 15 amino acids. Germline V lookup: CDR1 SGHKS, CDR2 YYEKEE (reference sequence). Study-wide points: Clones which contracted sat mainly in CM and EM if CD4+, and in EMRA if CD8+.

TCRdb re-called the 5' RACE reads through MiXCR, storing one row per CDR3 protein. The sample lists some 210,000 distinct CDR3 sequences, roughly 27% occurring once. The chain employs TRBV5-5 and TRBJ1-1; D gene unclear. The sequence was collected from an adult woman who had mild COVID-19 (a few samples of this study predate the infection). Cell type and time point are not known. Sequenced sample: PBMCs or a T cell subset sorted from them (not recorded which). The CDR3 DNA is TGTGCCAGCAGCTCGCCAACGGTTAGGAACACTGAAGCTTTCTTT. Its protein product is CASSSPTVRNTEAFF. The full variable domain, in which reference TRBV5-5 and TRBJ1-1 provide the parts outside the CDR3, is DAGVTQSPTHLIKTRGQQVTLRCSPISGHKSVSWYQQVLGQGPQFIFQYYEKEERGRGNFPDRFSARQFPNYSSELNVNALLLGDSALYLCASSSPTVRNTEAFFGQGTRLTVV.